This T cell receptor (beta chain) was sequenced in a study of blood T cell repertoires in COVID-19. TCRdb's table, derived via immunoSEQ multiplex PCR, lists solely in-frame clones and lacks some. In the table there are 300,000 to 400,000 clones, 80% to 90% of which are singletons. Sample: PBMCs or T cells enriched from blood (not recorded which). The TCR sequence derives from a middle-aged woman with acute COVID-19.

CDR3 nucleotides: TGTGCCAGCAGCCCCCGGACAGGATTACACACTGAAGCTTTCTTT. This gives the protein CASSPRTGLHTEAFF. The rearrangement links TRBV9 to TRBJ1-1; 7 bases are a match to TRBD1. The germline gives CDR1 SGDLS, CDR2 YYNGEE. V lost 4 bases, J lost 3 bases, and 9 bases stayed unmatched. CDR3 length: 15 amino acids.